One sample yielded the 23 T cell receptor beta chains listed below, sequenced in a study of OX40 agonist ivuxolimab in advanced cancers. TCRdb's table, derived via immunoSEQ multiplex PCR, lists solely in-frame clones and lacks some. The sample carries about 91,000 clones, around 80% recorded once. The sample was CD4+ or CD8+ T cells sorted from blood, taken in a trial of the OX40 agonist ivuxolimab. Receptor source: an adult with an advanced solid tumor such as melanoma, head and neck, liver or kidney cancer.

The V call is TRBV5-4, the J call TRBJ1-2; D is unclear. This CDR3 has 12 amino acids. In germline, CDR1 is SGHNT, CDR2 YYREEE (reference sequence). V gave up 0 bases and J gave up 7 bases, with 7 bases separating them. The CDR3 region has the DNA TGTGCCAGCAGCTTGGGCTTAGCTGGCTACACCTTC. This encodes CASSLGLAGYTF.

The chain combines TRBV2 with TRBJ1-4; 8 bases map to TRBD1. V was pared by 10 bases and J by 4 bases, with 5 bases of the junction left unmatched. CDR3 length: 13 residues. Looked up from germline, CDR1 is SNHLY and CDR2 is FYNNEI. CDR3 loop: CATRQGNNEKLFF. The CDR3 region has the DNA TGTGCCACCCGACAGGGGAATAATGAAAAACTGTTTTTT.

This chain uses TRBV9 with TRBJ1-6; D is unclear. The V gene lost 1 base and the J gene lost 10 bases, with 9 bases spanning the gap. The CDR3 is 13 residues long. Germline CDR1 is SGDLS and CDR2 is YYNGEE. The CDR3 is CASSVKTGSPLHF. The CDR3 DNA sequence: TGTGCCAGCAGCGTAAAGACCGGCTCACCCCTCCACTTT.

The rearrangement joins TRBV4-1 to TRBJ1-5; a possible D gene is TRBD1 (5 bases). Trimming stripped 5 bases from V and 3 bases from J, with 11 bases between. The CDR3 extends over 14 amino acids. Looked up from germline, CDR1 is MGHRA and CDR2 is YSYEKL. The chain's CDR3 is CASSLEGNNQPQHF. The CDR3 region has the DNA TGCGCCAGCAGCTTAGAGGGGAACAATCAGCCCCAGCATTTT.

This rearrangement joins TRBV7-2 to TRBJ2-2; TRBD1 matches 10 bases. This CDR3 has 15 residues. Germline values: CDR1 SGHTA, CDR2 FQGNSA. Losses at the gene ends were 5 bases for V and 6 bases for J; bases not matched to a gene: 6. The CDR3 sequence is CASSAGTGVSGELFF. The CDR3 region has the DNA TGTGCCAGCAGCGCCGGGACAGGGGTCTCCGGGGAGCTGTTTTTT. The full variable domain, in which reference TRBV7-2 and TRBJ2-2 provide the parts outside the CDR3, is GAGVSQSPSNKVTEKGKDVELRCDPISGHTALYWYRQSLGQGLEFLIYFQGNSAPDKSGLPSDRFSAERTGGSVSTLTIQRTQQEDSAVYLCASSAGTGVSGELFFGEGSRLTVL.

This chain joins TRBV28 and TRBJ1-1; 12 positions match TRBD1. Trimming took 7 bases from V and 7 from J; bases not matched to a gene: 7. Germline V gene lookup returns CDR1 MDHEN and CDR2 SYDVKM. This CDR3 is 14 amino acids long. For the CDR3, the DNA is TGTGCCAGCACCCCTGGGACAGGGGGCAATGAAGCTTTCTTT. It codes for CASTPGTGGNEAFF.

This clone was picked up one time. As DNA, the CDR3 is TGTGCCAGCAGCTTAGTATCGGGGACTAGCGGGGGCTACGAGCAGTACTTC. Protein product: CASSLVSGTSGGYEQYF. V usage is TRBV7-2 and J usage is TRBJ2-7; 14 bases map to TRBD2. In germline, CDR1 is SGHTA, CDR2 FQGNSA. The CDR3 has 17 residues. The ends lost 1 base at V and 3 bases at J; junction bases unmatched: 5.

The rearrangement links TRBV7-8 to TRBJ2-5, with D unresolved. Germline lookup yields CDR1 SGHVS and CDR2 FQNEAQ. The V end lost 1 base, the J end lost 0 bases, and 12 bases lay between the germline ends. The CDR3 sequence is 16 residues long. As DNA, the CDR3 is TGTGCCAGCAGCTTAGGTGGAAATGAGTACCAAGAGACCCAGTACTTC. Translating gives CASSLGGNEYQETQYF.

This clone appeared once. This chain links TRBV5-8 with TRBJ1-5; 8 bases fit TRBD1. The CDR3 loop spans 15 amino acids. Germline CDR1 and CDR2: SGHTS and YDEGEE. Trimming at V came to 1 base and at J to 2 bases, leaving 2 bases not matched to a gene. CDR3 coding DNA: TGTGCCAGCAGCTTGCCGGGACAGGGCAATCAGCCCCAGCATTTT. Its protein product is CASSLPGQGNQPQHF.

This clone was recorded a few times. The chain links TRBV7-2 to TRBJ1-5; maybe TRBD1 (5 bases). V gave up 3 bases and J gave up 5 bases, with 8 bases separating them. The CDR3 loop spans 13 amino acids. Looked up from germline, CDR1 is SGHTA and CDR2 is FQGNSA. The CDR3 loop reads CASSLTADQPQHF. The CDR3 coding sequence is TGTGCCAGCAGCTTGACAGCCGATCAGCCCCAGCATTTT.

The chain is built from TRBV11-1 and TRBJ1-4; D is ambiguous. Germline assignment: CDR1 SGHAT and CDR2 FQDESV (reference sequence). The CDR3 has 12 amino acids. V lost 4 bases and J 6 bases, leaving 6 bases between the germline ends. This chain's CDR3 is CASSYQDEKLFF. The DNA for the CDR3 is TGTGCCAGCAGCTACCAGGATGAAAAACTGTTTTTT.

This chain uses TRBV27 with TRBJ1-1; the D gene is possibly TRBD1 (6 bases). Germline CDR1 reads MNHEY; CDR2 reads SMNVEV (reference sequence). This CDR3 has 13 residues. V was trimmed by 7 bases and J by 5 bases, leaving 14 bases between them. CDR3 loop: CASTGRGLTEAFF. The CDR3 coding sequence is TGTGCCAGCACGGGCAGGGGCTTGACTGAAGCTTTCTTT.

In this sample, this clone turned up once. V is TRBV2 and J is TRBJ2-3; 7 bases map to TRBD1. Unmatched junction bases numbered 5, after V lost 4 bases and J lost 4 bases. The CDR3 is made up of 14 amino acids. CDR1 is SNHLY, CDR2 FYNNEI, per germline. The CDR3 protein is CASSGPGGADTQYF. CDR3 DNA: TGTGCCAGCAGTGGCCCAGGGGGTGCAGATACGCAGTATTTT.

The CDR3 sequence: CASSPGVSTDTQYF. The CDR3 nucleotides are TGTGCCAGCAGCCCTGGTGTTAGCACAGATACGCAGTATTTT. The chain links TRBV7-3 to TRBJ2-3; D ambiguous. Between the trimmed V and J ends, which lost 5 bases and 0 bases, there was a span of 9 bases. Germline V lookup: CDR1 SGHTA, CDR2 FQGTGA. The CDR3 is made up of 14 amino acids.

The chain joins TRBV5-1 to TRBJ1-2; 8 bases agree with TRBD1. In germline, CDR1 is SGHRS, CDR2 YFSETQ. CDR3 length: 12 residues. After removal of 7 bases from V and 7 bases from J, the junction contained 6 bases not matched to a gene. The CDR3 is CASQTGESGYTF. Written as DNA, the CDR3 is TGCGCCAGCCAGACAGGGGAGAGTGGCTACACCTTC.

This sequence joins TRBV10-3 and TRBJ1-4; no clear D. The germline V gene encodes CDR1 ENHRY and CDR2 SYGVKD. Trimming stripped 0 bases from V and 0 bases from J, with 5 bases between. The CDR3 is 15 residues long. The chain's CDR3 is CAISESQATNEKLFF. DNA for the CDR3: TGTGCCATCAGTGAGTCGCAGGCAACTAATGAAAAACTGTTTTTT.

V and J are TRBV27 and TRBJ2-2; D might be TRBD2 (6 bases). V lost 4 bases and J lost 1, with 7 bases in between. Germline loops: CDR1 MNHEY, CDR2 SMNVEV (reference sequence). This CDR3 contains 14 residues. CDR3: CASSYGGNTGELFF. CDR3 sequence (DNA): TGTGCCAGCAGTTACGGGGGGAACACCGGGGAGCTGTTTTTT.

The chain carries TRBV4-3 and TRBJ2-5; unclear D gene. Germline lookup yields CDR1 LGHNA and CDR2 YSLEER. Trimming took off 0 bases at V and 4 bases at J, with 12 bases between the two ends. The CDR3 is 15 amino acids. CDR3 in amino acids: CASSQDWWGGETQYF. The CDR3 DNA follows: TGCGCCAGCAGCCAAGATTGGTGGGGTGGAGAGACCCAGTACTTC.

This clone was detected only once. V usage is TRBV2 and J usage is TRBJ1-1; TRBD1 agrees at 7 bases. V shed 8 bases, J shed 4 bases, and the junction held 4 bases outside the gene matches. CDR3 size: 12 residues. Germline V CDR1 and CDR2: SNHLY, FYNNEI. The DNA of the CDR3 is TGTGCCAGCGACAGGGCTTTCACTGAAGCTTTCTTT. It specifies CASDRAFTEAFF.

Here the CDR3 reads CASSLPQIRPNKETQYF. Written as DNA, the CDR3 is TGTGCCAGCAGCTTACCACAGATCCGCCCCAACAAGGAGACCCAGTACTTC. The chain links TRBV7-9 to TRBJ2-5; the D is unclear. Trimming took 2 bases from V and 5 from J, leaving 21 bases between them. This CDR3 has 17 amino acids. The germline gives CDR1 SEHNR, CDR2 FQNEAQ (reference sequence).

V usage is TRBV7-2 and J usage is TRBJ2-6; 9 bases agree with TRBD2. V gave up 8 bases and J gave up 0 bases; unmatched junction bases: 8. There are 17 residues in the CDR3. Germline assignment: CDR1 SGHTA and CDR2 FQGNSA. The CDR3 loop reads CASRPGLARSGANVLTF. CDR3 in DNA: TGTGCCAGCCGGCCGGGACTAGCCCGCTCTGGGGCCAACGTCCTGACTTTC. Full variable domain (missing parts from reference TRBV7-2 and TRBJ2-6): GAGVSQSPSNKVTEKGKDVELRCDPISGHTALYWYRQSLGQGLEFLIYFQGNSAPDKSGLPSDRFSAERTGGSVSTLTIQRTQQEDSAVYLCASRPGLARSGANVLTFGAGSRLTVL.

The CDR3 DNA follows: TGTGCCAGCAGTGCGGCAGGGGATTTGTCTGAAGCTTTCTTT. Translating gives CASSAAGDLSEAFF. V gene TRBV28 combines with J gene TRBJ1-1; tentative D call: TRBD1 (6 bases). Germline CDR1 is MDHEN and CDR2 is SYDVKM. The V gene lost 5 bases and the J gene lost 6 bases, with 16 bases spanning the gap. The CDR3 runs 14 residues.

This chain uses TRBV28 with TRBJ2-7, with 7 positions matching TRBD2. This CDR3 is built from 20 residues. The V segment lost 2 bases and the J segment 0 bases; nucleotides outside the gene matches: 19. Per germline, CDR1 MDHEN and CDR2 SYDVKM. As DNA, the CDR3 is TGTGCCAGCAGTTTAATTGGGGGGGGGAACGAGAAATTACCCTCCTACGAGCAGTACGTC. It encodes CASSLIGGGNEKLPSYEQYV.